A single sample gave rise to the 15 T cell receptor beta chains below, sequenced in a study of PD-1 blockade in classical Hodgkin lymphoma. Indicated time point: cycle 4 day 1 (C4D1), after six to seven weeks of nivolumab. Relapse after autologous stem cell transplantation occurred in every patient, and brentuximab vedotin exposure varied. Sequencing used immunoSEQ multiplex PCR; TCRdb keeps in-frame clones, though not all of them. Found here are tens of thousands of clones, 77% of them singletons; the top ten hold around 9.5%. The sample was peripheral blood mononuclear cells (PBMCs), taken before the fourth cycle of nivolumab. Every receptor here comes from a human donor with classical Hodgkin lymphoma.

The rearrangement uses TRBV27 and TRBJ1-4, with D perhaps TRBD1 (6 bases). V dropped 3 bases and J dropped 7 bases, with 15 bases sitting between them. Germline CDR1 MNHEY, CDR2 SMNVEV (reference sequence). CDR3 length: 15 amino acids. The CDR3 bases are TGTGCCAGCAGTTTCGGGTGGGCAGGGGCTGAAAAACTGTTTTTT. Protein: CASSFGWAGAEKLFF.

The rearrangement uses TRBV15 and TRBJ2-5; the match to TRBD2 covers 7 bases. The V gene end was trimmed by 0 bases and the J gene end by 3 bases; junction bases not matched to a gene: 1. Germline V gives CDR1 LNHNV, CDR2 YYDKDF (reference sequence). This CDR3 region has 14 residues. The CDR3 spells CATSRDRGEETQYF. The CDR3 nucleotides read TGTGCCACCAGCAGAGATCGGGGGGAAGAGACCCAGTACTTC.

The gene calls are TRBV6-6 and TRBJ2-2, with 9 bases lining up with TRBD2. The CDR3 spans 16 residues. Trimming at V came to 4 bases and at J to 2 bases, leaving 5 bases not matched to a gene. Germline V gene sequence: CDR1 MNHNY, CDR2 SVGAGI (reference sequence). As DNA, the CDR3 is TGTGCCAGCAGTTCCAGCGGGGGGTCTAACACCGGGGAGCTGTTTTTT. This translates into CASSSSGGSNTGELFF.

The V and J genes are TRBV6-5 and TRBJ1-2, with a possible D match to TRBD1 (6 bases). Germline V gives CDR1 MNHEY, CDR2 SVGAGI. The CDR3 totals 15 residues. V lost 6 bases to trimming and J lost 2 bases, with 16 bases between them. In DNA, the CDR3 is TGTGCCAGCAGGAGATACAGGGTTGGAAACTATGGCTACACCTTC. Its protein product is CASRRYRVGNYGYTF.

This chain uses TRBV6-5 with TRBJ2-1; tentatively, D is TRBD1 (7 bases). Per germline, CDR1 MNHEY and CDR2 SVGAGI. The CDR3 length is 16 residues. V gave up 0 bases and J gave up 6 bases, with 15 bases separating them. The CDR3 region is CASSYSTSGGGNEQFF. The CDR3 DNA reads TGTGCCAGCAGTTACTCGACATCAGGGGGAGGCAATGAGCAGTTCTTC.

This sequence joins TRBV5-6 and TRBJ2-7; 7 bases are shared with TRBD2. J gave up 5 bases and V 2 bases, and 10 bases lay outside the gene matches. The CDR3 spans 15 residues. Looked up from germline, CDR1 is SGHDT and CDR2 is YYEEEE. CDR3 in amino acids: CASSLKTSLRDEQYF. The CDR3 bases are TGTGCCAGCAGCTTAAAGACTAGCCTTCGGGACGAGCAGTACTTC.

This chain uses TRBV19 with TRBJ2-1, with 9 bases lining up with TRBD2. V lost 3 bases to trimming and J lost 2 bases; unmatched junction nucleotides: 5. Germline CDR1 is LNHDA and CDR2 is SQIVND (reference sequence). The CDR3 spans 16 residues. The chain's CDR3 is CASSMRTSEPYNEQFF. For the CDR3, the DNA is TGTGCCAGTAGTATGCGGACTAGCGAGCCCTACAATGAGCAGTTCTTC.

The rearrangement joins TRBV7-9 to TRBJ2-3; the match to TRBD1 covers 9 bases. CDR3 length: 14 amino acids. V trimming: 2 bases; J trimming: 4 bases; junction bases outside the gene matches: 1. From germline, CDR1 is SEHNR and CDR2 FQNEAQ (reference sequence). Here the CDR3 DNA reads TGTGCCAGCAGCTTAACAGGGGGCGCAGATACGCAGTATTTT. Protein: CASSLTGGADTQYF.

The chain couples TRBV4-2 to TRBJ2-1; 14 bases line up with TRBD2. The CDR3 has 18 amino acids. Germline V gene sequence: CDR1 LGHNA, CDR2 YNFKEQ. Unmatched junction bases numbered 5, after V lost 4 bases and J lost 0 bases. In DNA form, the CDR3 reads TGTGCCAGCAGCCGGGGACTAGCGGGGGCCATCTCCTACAATGAGCAGTTCTTC. Residues: CASSRGLAGAISYNEQFF.

The V gene is TRBV2, the J gene TRBJ1-1, with D possibly matching TRBD1 (6 bases). The CDR3 totals 16 residues. V was clipped by 0 bases and J by 0 bases, with 11 bases between them. Germline-derived CDR1 and CDR2 are SNHLY and FYNNEI. DNA of the CDR3: TGTGCCAGCAGTGAAGCAGGGCGGGGGCTGAACACTGAAGCTTTCTTT. Its translation: CASSEAGRGLNTEAFF.

This clone was counted a single time. This chain uses TRBV2 with TRBJ1-6; tentatively, D is TRBD1 (6 bases). V lost 5 bases, J lost 3 bases, and 8 bases lay in between. Germline loops: CDR1 SNHLY, CDR2 FYNNEI. The CDR3 is 14 residues long. DNA of the CDR3: TGTGCCAGCAGTCAACAGGGCTATAATTCACCCCTCCACTTT. Translated, it gives CASSQQGYNSPLHF.

CDR3 sequence: CASSRNSGANVLTF. Written as DNA, the CDR3 is TGTGCCAGCAGCAGGAACTCTGGGGCCAACGTCCTGACTTTC. The rearrangement links TRBV7-2 to TRBJ2-6, with D unresolved. Germline V gene sequence: CDR1 SGHTA, CDR2 FQGNSA. V lost 5 bases to trimming and J lost 0 bases, with 5 bases between them. The CDR3 covers 14 residues.

The chain recombines TRBV5-4 with TRBJ1-2; D possibly corresponds to TRBD1 (6 bases). The CDR3 spans 13 residues. In germline, CDR1 is SGHNT, CDR2 YYREEE (reference sequence). V lost 2 bases, J lost 2 bases, and 7 bases lay in between. The CDR3 spells CASSFQGNYGYTF. CDR3 in DNA: TGTGCCAGCAGCTTTCAGGGGAACTATGGCTACACCTTC.

This rearrangement joins TRBV28 to TRBJ2-7; D perhaps matches TRBD2 (5 bases). CDR1 and CDR2 from the germline V gene are MDHEN and SYDVKM. The CDR3 extends over 14 amino acids. V was trimmed by 2 bases and J by 12 bases, leaving 20 bases between them. The DNA for the CDR3 is TGTGCCAGCAGTTTAGGGGTCGGTTTTGCCAGCGGGTACTTC. Protein: CASSLGVGFASGYF.

The chain employs TRBV18 and TRBJ2-6; TRBD1 agrees at 8 bases. The CDR3 spans 16 residues. The germline CDR1 and CDR2 sequences are KGHSH and LQKENI. Trimming at V came to 3 bases and at J to 1 base, leaving 2 bases not matched to a gene. The CDR3 loop reads CASSPGQASGANVLTF. As DNA, the CDR3 is TGTGCCAGCTCACCGGGACAGGCGTCTGGGGCCAACGTCCTGACTTTC.